The 23 T cell receptor beta chains below come from one sample, sequenced in a study of response to subunit inactivated influenza vaccine. One entry per CDR3 protein results from TCRdb running MiXCR on the RT-PCR reads. The sample records around 530,000 distinct CDR3 sequences, 10% to 15% being singletons. The input for sequencing was PBMCs from blood, taken on the day of vaccination. These receptors originate from a man aged 50-60 years who received an inactivated influenza vaccine.

On this clonotype: Lacking the conserved final phenylalanine or tryptophan, this CDR3 likely reflects a read error. J is TRBJ2-6 and V is TRBV10-3; D remains ambiguous. Germline CDR1 and CDR2: ENHRY and SYGVKD. V lost 3 bases, J lost 0 bases, and 12 bases lay in between. This CDR3 comprises 17 residues. The CDR3 reads CAISEGTPPSGANVLTS. As DNA, the CDR3 is TGTGCCATCAGTGAAGGAACCCCTCCCTCTGGGGCCAACGTCCTGACTTCC.

The rearrangement uses TRBV30 and TRBJ2-7, with a possible D match to TRBD2 (6 bases). Germline V CDR1 and CDR2: GTSNPN, SVGIG (reference sequence). V shed 5 bases and J shed 6 bases, with 11 bases lying between them. The CDR3 runs 11 residues. Here the CDR3 reads CAWGGYAEQYF. The CDR3 DNA reads TGTGCCTGGGGAGGGTATGCCGAGCAGTACTTC.

The gene calls are TRBV7-6 and TRBJ2-7; D might be TRBD2 (5 bases). V shed 6 bases and J shed 4 bases, with 16 bases lying between them. The CDR3 has 14 amino acids. CDR1 is SGHVS and CDR2 is FNYEAQ in the germline V gene. The CDR3 sequence is CASSKRSGKYEQYF. In DNA, the CDR3 is TGTGCCAGCAGTAAGAGGTCGGGGAAGTACGAGCAGTACTTC.

This clonotype occurred a few times. This chain connects TRBV28 to TRBJ1-1, with 8 nucleotides matching TRBD1. The CDR3 spans 15 residues. Germline values: CDR1 MDHEN, CDR2 SYDVKM. V shed 6 bases and J 5 bases; nucleotides not matched to a gene: 11. CDR3 protein: CASSRQGRFSTEAFF. Written as DNA, the CDR3 is TGTGCCAGCAGCCGACAGGGGCGTTTTAGTACTGAAGCTTTCTTT.

This clonotype has a count of ten or more. This chain uses TRBV4-2 with TRBJ2-1, with TRBD1 identical over 8 bases. Trimming took 1 base from V and 2 from J; bases not matched to a gene: 10. This CDR3 is built from 18 residues. CDR1 is LGHNA and CDR2 is YNFKEQ in the germline V gene. The CDR3 region has the DNA TGTGCCAGCAGCCAAGTGATAGTCGAGACAGGGGCCTACAATGAGCAGTTCTTC. Its protein product is CASSQVIVETGAYNEQFF.

This clonotype was seen more than once but under ten times. Written as DNA, the CDR3 is TGTGCCAGTAGTAGCGCCGGGTCCGGGGAGCTGTTTTTT. Its translation: CASSSAGSGELFF. The rearrangement links TRBV19 to TRBJ2-2; D remains unclear. Looked up from germline, CDR1 is LNHDA and CDR2 is SQIVND (reference sequence). The CDR3 has 13 residues. V dropped 4 bases and J dropped 6 bases, with 9 bases sitting between them.

The chain employs TRBV2 and TRBJ1-5; D unresolved. V lost 7 bases and J 2 bases, leaving 15 bases between the germline ends. The CDR3 consists of 15 residues. Germline lookup yields CDR1 SNHLY and CDR2 FYNNEI. The CDR3 nucleotides are TGTGCCAGCACCACAAGCCTGACGGGCAATCAGCCCCAGCATTTT. As protein: CASTTSLTGNQPQHF.

The table lists this clonotype with a few counts. The chain has TRBV4-1 and TRBJ2-7; D is possibly TRBD1 (5 bases). The germline gives CDR1 MGHRA, CDR2 YSYEKL. Trimming stripped 1 base from V and 6 bases from J, with 19 bases between. This CDR3 has 16 residues. This CDR3 reads CASSQGPGRVISEQYF. The CDR3 bases are TGCGCCAGCAGCCAAGGGCCCGGCAGGGTAATCTCCGAGCAGTACTTC.

This chain uses TRBV12-3 or TRBV12-4 with TRBJ2-1; TRBD1 might be the D (6 bases). The V and J ends lost 7 bases and 6 bases respectively, with 19 bases between them. The CDR3 totals 15 residues. The CDR3 DNA sequence: TGTGCCAGCACCACGACAGGTCCGGAGAGCAATGAGCAGTTCTTC. Translation gives CASTTTGPESNEQFF.

This chain joins TRBV27 and TRBJ1-3, with unresolved D. The ends were cut back, 3 bases at V and 3 bases at J, with 24 bases in the middle. This CDR3 has 19 residues. The V gene's germline CDR1 is MNHEY and CDR2 SMNVEV (reference sequence). Here the CDR3 DNA reads TGTGCCAGCAGTTTTACACCCCCCCTAAAGGGCTTATTTGGAAACACCATATATTTT. Its protein is CASSFTPPLKGLFGNTIYF.

Ten or more counts support this clonotype. The rearrangement joins TRBV28 to TRBJ1-1, with TRBD1 identical over 7 bases. The germline gives CDR1 MDHEN, CDR2 SYDVKM. After removal of 3 bases from V and 7 bases from J, the junction contained 8 bases not matched to a gene. This CDR3 region has 14 residues. The CDR3 sequence: CASSLAGGDYEAFF. The CDR3 DNA sequence: TGTGCCAGCAGTTTGGCAGGGGGTGACTATGAAGCTTTCTTT.

This clonotype was found a few times. The V call is TRBV3-1, the J call TRBJ2-1; 11 bases align to TRBD2. This CDR3 spans 16 amino acids. Per germline, CDR1 LGHDT and CDR2 YNNKEL (reference sequence). With V trimmed by 0 bases and J by 5 bases, 3 bases remained unmatched. For the CDR3, the DNA is TGTGCCAGCAGCCAAGACACTAGCGGGGGACACAATGAGCAGTTCTTC. Amino acid sequence: CASSQDTSGGHNEQFF.

There are many counts of this clonotype. The rearrangement joins TRBV20-1 to TRBJ2-7, with D maybe TRBD1 (6 bases). V was shortened by 5 bases and J by 4 bases, with 21 bases between the two germline ends. This CDR3 contains 15 residues. The germline gives CDR1 DFQATT, CDR2 SNEGSKA (reference sequence). CDR3 coding DNA: TGCAGTGCTCCGCGTGTGAGCAGGGGAGTATACGAGCAGTACTTC. It encodes CSAPRVSRGVYEQYF.

This clonotype was seen repeatedly, ten times or more. The junction departs from the called germline gene at one end, perhaps through a read error. This chain links TRBV12-3 or TRBV12-4 with TRBJ2-1, with 10 bases identical to TRBD2. The CDR3 has 15 residues. The DNA for the CDR3 is TGTGCCAGCAGTCTAGCGGGAGACTCCTACAATGAGCAGTTCTTC. Translation gives CASSLAGDSYNEQFF.

This clonotype has a handful of counts. The chain is built from TRBV7-9 and TRBJ1-2, with TRBD1 identical over 7 bases. With 6 bases clipped from V and 0 bases from J, the junction kept 7 bases outside the gene matches. CDR1 SEHNR and CDR2 FQNEAQ come from the germline V gene (reference sequence). This CDR3 is built from 15 residues. The CDR3 DNA is TGTGCCAGCAGAGGTACCGGGACAGCTAACTATGGCTACACCTTC. It translates to CASRGTGTANYGYTF.

This chain uses TRBV20-1 with TRBJ1-5; D is possibly TRBD1 (6 bases). The CDR3 is 12 residues long. Germline V CDR1 and CDR2: DFQATT, SNEGSKA (reference sequence). Trimming left V 4 bases short and J 7 bases short, with 11 bases between. The CDR3 nucleotides read TGCAGTGCTAACAGGGTCGGACAGCCCCAGCATTTT. This codes for CSANRVGQPQHF.

This clonotype was observed at least ten times. The chain couples TRBV5-6 to TRBJ2-3; TRBD1 matches 9 bases. J was trimmed by 2 bases and V by 4 bases; bases with no gene match: 8. Germline-derived CDR1 and CDR2 are SGHDT and YYEEEE. The CDR3 extends over 16 amino acids. The CDR3 DNA reads as TGTGCCAGCAGCAAGGACAGGGGATTTGACACAGATACGCAGTATTTT. This gives the protein CASSKDRGFDTDTQYF.

CDR3 residues: CASSLRTGDNEQFF. CDR3 bases: TGTGCCAGCAGCCTGAGGACAGGGGACAATGAGCAGTTCTTC. The chain recombines TRBV7-2 with TRBJ2-1, with 9 bases fitting TRBD1. CDR3 length equals 14 residues. Losses at the gene ends were 5 bases for V and 5 bases for J; bases not matched to a gene: 4. The germline V gene has CDR1 SGHTA and CDR2 FQGNSA.

This clonotype was counted ten times or more. This chain links TRBV7-2 with TRBJ2-7; 9 bases match TRBD1. J was trimmed by 1 base and V by 3 bases; bases with no gene match: 10. Germline V gene sequence: CDR1 SGHTA, CDR2 FQGNSA. The CDR3 consists of 17 residues. The CDR3 region is CASSFIGSGQGSYEQYF. The CDR3 region has the DNA TGTGCCAGCAGCTTTATCGGTTCGGGACAGGGTTCCTACGAGCAGTACTTC.

This clonotype was counted between two and nine times. The chain combines TRBV12-3 or TRBV12-4 with TRBJ1-1, with 8 nucleotides matching TRBD1. The CDR3 covers 13 residues. V trimming: 6 bases; J trimming: 4 bases; junction bases outside the gene matches: 4. CDR3 coding DNA: TGTGCCAGCAGCCGTGGACAGGGCACTGAAGCTTTCTTT. Translating it yields CASSRGQGTEAFF.

This chain joins TRBV18 and TRBJ2-3; D is tentatively TRBD1 or TRBD2 (5 bases each). Germline V gene data show CDR1 as KGHSH and CDR2 as LQKENI. The CDR3 is 14 amino acids. V was pared by 5 bases and J by 5 bases, with 14 bases between. CDR3: CASSSFRERDTQYF. The CDR3 DNA is TGTGCCAGCTCATCTTTCAGGGAGCGAGATACGCAGTATTTT.

This clonotype showed up many times. The gene calls are TRBV12-3 or TRBV12-4 and TRBJ2-1, with 9 bases fitting TRBD1. J lost 10 bases, V lost 6 bases, and 7 bases had no gene match. This CDR3 has 13 amino acids. CDR3 sequence: CASSNTGGREQFF. In DNA form, the CDR3 reads TGTGCCAGCAGCAACACAGGGGGCCGGGAGCAGTTCTTC.

This clonotype was seen more than once but under ten times. The genes are TRBV10-2 and TRBJ2-3, with 9 bases identical to TRBD2. Trimming at V came to 9 bases and at J to 4 bases, leaving 8 bases not matched to a gene. The CDR3 runs to 14 residues. Germline CDR1 reads WSHSY; CDR2 reads SAAADI. CDR3 amino acids: CASLRGLAPDTQYF. CDR3 DNA sequence: TGCGCCAGTCTGCGAGGACTAGCGCCAGATACGCAGTATTTT.